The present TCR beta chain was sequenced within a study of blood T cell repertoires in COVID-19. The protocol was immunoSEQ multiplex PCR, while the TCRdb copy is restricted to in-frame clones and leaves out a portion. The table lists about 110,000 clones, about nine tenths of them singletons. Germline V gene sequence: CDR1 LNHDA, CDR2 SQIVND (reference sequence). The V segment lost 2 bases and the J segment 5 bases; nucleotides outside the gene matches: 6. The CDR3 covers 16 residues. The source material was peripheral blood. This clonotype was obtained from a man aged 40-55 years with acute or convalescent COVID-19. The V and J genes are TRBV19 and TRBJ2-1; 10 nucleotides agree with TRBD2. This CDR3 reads CASSIFGLAANNEQFF. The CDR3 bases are TGTGCCAGTAGTATATTCGGACTAGCGGCCAACAATGAGCAGTTCTTC.